The source of this T cell receptor (beta chain) is a study of identical twins. TCRdb redid the calling of the 5' RACE reads with MiXCR, one entry per CDR3 protein. The sample contains 500,000 to 550,000 distinct CDR3 sequences, around 20% of which appear only once. Germline-derived CDR1 and CDR2 are LGHDT and YNNKEL (reference sequence). Trimming took 3 bases from V and 4 from J, leaving 3 bases between them. The CDR3 length is 12 residues. This clonotype was seen many times. These data are also associated with another study on T cells expressing NK-cell markers.

The material sequenced was CD4+ T cells sorted from blood. The sequence was obtained from a woman between 18 and 29 years old in good health. This chain joins TRBV3-1 and TRBJ2-2; D gene ambiguous. The CDR3 DNA reads as TGTGCCAGCAGCCATCGCACCGGGGAGCTGTTTTTT. Its protein is CASSHRTGELFF.